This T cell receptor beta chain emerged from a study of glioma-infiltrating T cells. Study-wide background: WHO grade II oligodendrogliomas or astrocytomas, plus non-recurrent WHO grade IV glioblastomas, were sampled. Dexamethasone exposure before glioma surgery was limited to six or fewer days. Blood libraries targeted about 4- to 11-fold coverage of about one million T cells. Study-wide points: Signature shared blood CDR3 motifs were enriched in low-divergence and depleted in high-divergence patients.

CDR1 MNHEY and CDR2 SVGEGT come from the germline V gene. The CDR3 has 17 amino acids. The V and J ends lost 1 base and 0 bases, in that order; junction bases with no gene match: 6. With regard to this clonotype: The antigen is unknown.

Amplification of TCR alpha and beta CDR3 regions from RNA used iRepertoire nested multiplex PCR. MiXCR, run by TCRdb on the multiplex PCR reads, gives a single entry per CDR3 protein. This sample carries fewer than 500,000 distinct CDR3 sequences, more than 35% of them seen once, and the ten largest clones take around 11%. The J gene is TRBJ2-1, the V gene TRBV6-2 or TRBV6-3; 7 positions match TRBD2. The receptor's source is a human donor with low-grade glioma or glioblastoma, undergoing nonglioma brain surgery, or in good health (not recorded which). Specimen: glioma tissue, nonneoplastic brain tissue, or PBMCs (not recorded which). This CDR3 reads CASSYLYASGSYNEQFF. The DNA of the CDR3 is TGTGCCAGCAGTTACTTGTATGCTAGCGGCTCCTACAATGAGCAGTTCTTC.